This T cell receptor (beta chain) is drawn from a study of T-cell memory formation after mild COVID-19. TCRdb itself ran the 5' RACE reads through MiXCR, one entry per CDR3 protein. Seen here are about 400,000 distinct CDR3 sequences, around 14% observed once, and the top ten hold less than 25%. This clonotype was recorded a few times. Germline CDR1 and CDR2: SGHRS and YFSETQ. The CDR3 contains 15 residues. The V and J ends lost 1 base and 2 bases, in that order; junction bases with no gene match: 5. The source material was PBMCs or a T cell subset sorted from them (not recorded which). The genes are TRBV5-1 and TRBJ2-7, with 8 bases that match TRBD1. The clonotype was recovered from a man aged 18 to 35 who had mild COVID-19 (a few samples of this study predate the infection). Cell type and time point are not known. CDR3 nucleotide sequence: TGCGCCAGCAGCTTGTCGACAGGGGAGACCTACGAGCAGTACGTC. The encoded protein is CASSLSTGETYEQYV.